The TCR beta chain under discussion was sequenced for a study of T-cell memory formation after mild COVID-19. This CDR3 has 15 residues. Looked up from germline, CDR1 is LGHNA and CDR2 is YSLEER. V was trimmed by 0 bases and J by 7 bases, leaving 16 bases between them. TCRdb used MiXCR to reprocess the 5' RACE reads, holding one entry per CDR3 protein. The table lists about 470,000 distinct CDR3 sequences, around a sixth of them singletons, with approximately 13% in the top ten. The sample taken for sequencing was PBMCs or a T cell subset sorted from them (not recorded which). The gene calls are TRBV4-3 and TRBJ2-7, with a possible D match to TRBD2 (5 bases). The TCR sequence derives from an adult woman who had mild COVID-19 (a few samples of this study predate the infection). Cell type and time point are not known. The CDR3 sequence: CASSQDWLARKEQYF. The CDR3, as DNA: TGCGCCAGCAGCCAAGATTGGCTAGCTCGGAAAGAGCAGTACTTC.